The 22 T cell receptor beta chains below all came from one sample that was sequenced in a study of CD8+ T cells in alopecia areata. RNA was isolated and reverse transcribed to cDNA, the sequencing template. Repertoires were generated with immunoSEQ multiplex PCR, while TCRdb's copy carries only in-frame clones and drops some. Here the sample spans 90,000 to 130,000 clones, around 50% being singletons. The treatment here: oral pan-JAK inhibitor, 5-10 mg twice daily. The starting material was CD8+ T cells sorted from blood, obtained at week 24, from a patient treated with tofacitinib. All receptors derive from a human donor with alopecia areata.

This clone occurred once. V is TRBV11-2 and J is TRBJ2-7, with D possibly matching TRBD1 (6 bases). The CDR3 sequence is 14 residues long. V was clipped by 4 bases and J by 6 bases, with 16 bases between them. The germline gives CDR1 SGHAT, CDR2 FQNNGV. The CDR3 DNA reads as TGTGCCAGCAGCTCCGGACAGCCCGTAATCGAGCAGTACTTC. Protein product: CASSSGQPVIEQYF.

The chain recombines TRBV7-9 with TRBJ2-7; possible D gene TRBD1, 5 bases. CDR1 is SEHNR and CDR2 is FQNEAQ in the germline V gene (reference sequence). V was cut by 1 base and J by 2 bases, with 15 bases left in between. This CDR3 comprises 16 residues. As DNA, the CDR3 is TGTGCCAGCAGCTTAGATTCCCCAGGGTCCACCTACGAGCAGTACTTC. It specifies CASSLDSPGSTYEQYF.

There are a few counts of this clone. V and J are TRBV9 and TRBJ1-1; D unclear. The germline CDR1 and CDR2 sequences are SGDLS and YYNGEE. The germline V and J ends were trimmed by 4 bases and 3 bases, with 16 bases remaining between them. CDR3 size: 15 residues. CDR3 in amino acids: CASSPLWARDTEAFF. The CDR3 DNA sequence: TGTGCCAGCAGCCCTCTATGGGCTCGGGACACTGAAGCTTTCTTT. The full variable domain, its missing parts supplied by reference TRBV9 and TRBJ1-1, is DSGVTQTPKHLITATGQRVTLRCSPRSGDLSVYWYQQSLDQGLQFLIQYYNGEERAKGNILERFSAQQFPDLHSELNLSSLELGDSALYFCASSPLWARDTEAFFGQGTRLTVV.

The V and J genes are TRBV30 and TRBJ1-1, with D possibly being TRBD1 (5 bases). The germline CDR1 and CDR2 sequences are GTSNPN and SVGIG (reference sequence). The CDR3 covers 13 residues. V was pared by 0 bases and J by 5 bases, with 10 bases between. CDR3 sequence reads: CAWSVGGETEAFF. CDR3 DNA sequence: TGTGCCTGGAGTGTTGGAGGGGAAACTGAAGCTTTCTTT.

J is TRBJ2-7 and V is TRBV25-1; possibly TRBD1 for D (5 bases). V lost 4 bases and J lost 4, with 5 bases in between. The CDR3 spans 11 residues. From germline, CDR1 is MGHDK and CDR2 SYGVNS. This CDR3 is CASSAGYEQYF. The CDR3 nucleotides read TGTGCCAGCAGTGCAGGGTACGAGCAGTACTTC.

The DNA of the CDR3 is TGTGCCAGCAGTGATAGAGGTACGGAGGAGACCCAGTACTTC. Protein: CASSDRGTEETQYF. This chain connects TRBV25-1 to TRBJ2-5; D remains unclear. V lost 3 bases and J 5 bases, leaving 13 bases between the germline ends. This CDR3 region has 14 residues. Germline V gene sequence: CDR1 MGHDK, CDR2 SYGVNS.

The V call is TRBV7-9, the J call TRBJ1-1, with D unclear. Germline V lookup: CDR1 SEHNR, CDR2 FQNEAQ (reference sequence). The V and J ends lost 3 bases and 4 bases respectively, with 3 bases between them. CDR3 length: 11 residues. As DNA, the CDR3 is TGTGCCAGCAGCTTTGCCACTGAAGCTTTCTTT. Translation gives CASSFATEAFF.

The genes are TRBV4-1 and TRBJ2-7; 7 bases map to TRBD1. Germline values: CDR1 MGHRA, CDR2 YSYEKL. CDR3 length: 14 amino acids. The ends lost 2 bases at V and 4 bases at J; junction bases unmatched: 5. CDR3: CASSQRDRSYEQYF. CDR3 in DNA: TGCGCCAGCAGCCAACGGGACAGATCTTACGAGCAGTACTTC.

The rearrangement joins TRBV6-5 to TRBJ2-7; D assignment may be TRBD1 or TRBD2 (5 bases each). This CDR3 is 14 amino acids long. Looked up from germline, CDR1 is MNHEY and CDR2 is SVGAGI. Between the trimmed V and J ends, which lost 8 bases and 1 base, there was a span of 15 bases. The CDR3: CASLPMGESYEQYF. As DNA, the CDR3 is TGTGCCAGCCTTCCGATGGGGGAATCCTACGAGCAGTACTTC.

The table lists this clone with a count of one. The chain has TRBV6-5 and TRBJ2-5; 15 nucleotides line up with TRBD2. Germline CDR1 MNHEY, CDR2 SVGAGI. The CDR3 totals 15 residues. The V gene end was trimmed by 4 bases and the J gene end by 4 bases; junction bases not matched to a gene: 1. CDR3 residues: CASSWTSGGAETQYF. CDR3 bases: TGTGCCAGCAGTTGGACTAGCGGGGGGGCAGAGACCCAGTACTTC.

The CDR3 reads CASSLFSGVLYEQYF. CDR3 coding DNA: TGTGCCAGCAGCTTGTTTAGCGGGGTCCTCTACGAGCAGTACTTC. V and J are TRBV5-8 and TRBJ2-7, with 8 nucleotides matching TRBD2. The CDR3 extends over 15 amino acids. Germline V lookup: CDR1 SGHTS, CDR2 YDEGEE. V shed 1 base, J shed 3 bases, and the junction held 6 bases outside the gene matches.

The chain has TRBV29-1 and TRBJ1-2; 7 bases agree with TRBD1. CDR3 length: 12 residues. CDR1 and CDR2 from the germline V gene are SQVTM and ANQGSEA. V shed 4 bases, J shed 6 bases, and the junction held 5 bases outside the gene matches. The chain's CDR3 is CSVGAGGDGYTF. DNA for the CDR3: TGCAGCGTTGGGGCAGGGGGAGATGGCTACACCTTC.

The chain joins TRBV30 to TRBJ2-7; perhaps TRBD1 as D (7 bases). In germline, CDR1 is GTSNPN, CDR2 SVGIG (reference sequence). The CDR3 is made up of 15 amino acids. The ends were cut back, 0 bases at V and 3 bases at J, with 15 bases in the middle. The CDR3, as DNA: TGTGCCTGGAGTGTAAGGGCAGGGGGGAACTACGAGCAGTACTTC. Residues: CAWSVRAGGNYEQYF.

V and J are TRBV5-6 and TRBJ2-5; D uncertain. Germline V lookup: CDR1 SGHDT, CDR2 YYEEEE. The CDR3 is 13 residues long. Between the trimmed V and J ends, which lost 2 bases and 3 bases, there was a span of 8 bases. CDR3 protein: CASSFSLEETQYF. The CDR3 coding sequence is TGTGCCAGCAGCTTTAGCCTCGAAGAGACCCAGTACTTC.

CDR3 bases: TGTGCCAGCAGCCAGGTTTACACAGATACGCAGTATTTT. Protein: CASSQVYTDTQYF. The V gene is TRBV14, the J gene TRBJ2-3, with D uncertain. The length of the CDR3 is 13 residues. Per the germline V gene, CDR1 is SGHDN and CDR2 is FVKESK. With 3 bases removed from V and 2 bases from J, the gap between germline ends came to 6 bases.

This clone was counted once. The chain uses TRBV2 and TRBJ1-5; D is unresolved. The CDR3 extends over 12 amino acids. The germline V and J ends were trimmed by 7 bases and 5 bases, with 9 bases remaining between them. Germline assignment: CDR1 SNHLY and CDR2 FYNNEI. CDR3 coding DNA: TGTGCCAGCAACAAGGGAGATCAGCCCCAGCATTTT. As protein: CASNKGDQPQHF.

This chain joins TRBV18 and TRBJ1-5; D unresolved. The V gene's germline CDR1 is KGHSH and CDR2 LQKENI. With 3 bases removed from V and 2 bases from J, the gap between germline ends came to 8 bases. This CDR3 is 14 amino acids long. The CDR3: CASSPKEGNQPQHF. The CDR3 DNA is TGTGCCAGCTCACCTAAGGAGGGCAATCAGCCCCAGCATTTT.

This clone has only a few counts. The CDR3 sequence is CASHDGPNGYTF. As DNA, the CDR3 is TGTGCCTCTCACGACGGCCCCAATGGCTACACCTTC. This chain joins TRBV30 and TRBJ1-2; no clear D. The CDR3 is 12 residues long. Germline V gene sequence: CDR1 GTSNPN, CDR2 SVGIG (reference sequence). Trimming took 7 bases from V and 6 from J, leaving 15 bases between them.

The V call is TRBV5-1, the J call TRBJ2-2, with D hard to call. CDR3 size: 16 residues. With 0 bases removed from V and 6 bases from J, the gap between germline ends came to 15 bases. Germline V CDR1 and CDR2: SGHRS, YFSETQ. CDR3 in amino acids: CASSLEGIPRAGELFF. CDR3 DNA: TGCGCCAGCAGCTTGGAAGGCATCCCTAGGGCCGGGGAGCTGTTTTTT.

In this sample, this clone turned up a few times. The CDR3: CASSSGTGQETQYF. The CDR3 coding sequence is TGCGCCAGCAGTTCCGGGACAGGCCAAGAGACCCAGTACTTC. The chain has TRBV10-2 and TRBJ2-5, with TRBD1 matching 8 bases. With V trimmed by 5 bases and J by 1 base, 3 bases remained unmatched. Germline V gene data show CDR1 as WSHSY and CDR2 as SAAADI. The CDR3 consists of 14 residues.

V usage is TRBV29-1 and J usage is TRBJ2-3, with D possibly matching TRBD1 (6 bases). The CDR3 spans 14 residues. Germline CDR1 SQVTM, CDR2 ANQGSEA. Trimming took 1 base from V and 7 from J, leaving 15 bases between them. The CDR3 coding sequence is TGCAGCGTTGAAGGCAGGGGAGCCACCAATACGCAGTATTTT. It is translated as CSVEGRGATNTQYF.

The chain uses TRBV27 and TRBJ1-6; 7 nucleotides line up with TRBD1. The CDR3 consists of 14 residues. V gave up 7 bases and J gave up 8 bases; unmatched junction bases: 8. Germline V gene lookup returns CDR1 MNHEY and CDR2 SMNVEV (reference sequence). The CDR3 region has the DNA TGTGCCAGCACCCACCAGGGGGGGCATTCACCCCTCCACTTT. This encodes CASTHQGGHSPLHF.